The next 22 T cell receptor beta chains were all read from a single sample in a study of blood T cell repertoires in COVID-19. Sequenced by immunoSEQ multiplex PCR; TCRdb stores in-frame clones only, minus some. In the table there are 95,000 to 150,000 clones, roughly nine tenths of which are singletons. The sample was peripheral blood. The receptors were sampled from a man in his 70s with active or convalescent COVID-19.

V usage is TRBV11-2 and J usage is TRBJ2-5; 8 positions match TRBD1. J was trimmed by 3 bases and V by 2 bases; bases with no gene match: 2. This CDR3 is 14 amino acids long. Germline values: CDR1 SGHAT, CDR2 FQNNGV. The CDR3 DNA reads as TGTGCCAGCAGCTTATCAGGGGGCAAAGAGACCCAGTACTTC. Encoded protein: CASSLSGGKETQYF.

This clone was detected only once. The J gene is TRBJ1-5, the V gene TRBV28, with D unresolved. Trimming pared 6 bases from V and 0 bases from J, leaving 12 bases between. This CDR3 is built from 15 residues. Germline CDR1 and CDR2: MDHEN and SYDVKM. The chain's CDR3 is CASRVRYGSNQPQHF. The CDR3 coding sequence is TGTGCCAGCAGGGTACGATACGGTAGCAATCAGCCCCAGCATTTT.

J is TRBJ1-2 and V is TRBV6-1; 7 bases agree with TRBD1. This CDR3 has 14 residues. Germline CDR1 MNHNS, CDR2 SASEGT. Losses at the gene ends were 6 bases for V and 0 bases for J; bases not matched to a gene: 4. The CDR3 DNA reads as TGTGCCAGCAGCCCGACAGGGACTAACTATGGCTACACCTTC. Its translation: CASSPTGTNYGYTF.

This clone was picked up one time. The rearrangement links TRBV30 to TRBJ2-1; D call uncertain. From germline, CDR1 is GTSNPN and CDR2 SVGIG (reference sequence). The V and J ends lost 0 bases and 8 bases respectively, with 5 bases between them. There are 11 residues in the CDR3. CDR3 region: CAWSVSDEQFF. CDR3 sequence (DNA): TGTGCCTGGAGTGTTTCCGATGAGCAGTTCTTC.

This clone was recorded once. The chain employs TRBV4-2 and TRBJ2-1; the D gene is possibly TRBD2 (5 bases). The CDR3 loop spans 16 amino acids. Germline values: CDR1 LGHNA, CDR2 YNFKEQ. V was clipped by 3 bases and J by 4 bases, with 16 bases between them. The CDR3: CASSQATVAGYNEQFF. DNA for the CDR3: TGTGCCAGCAGCCAGGCGACTGTCGCGGGTTACAATGAGCAGTTCTTC.

The chain has TRBV27 and TRBJ1-6, with D maybe TRBD1 (6 bases). In germline, CDR1 is MNHEY, CDR2 SMNVEV (reference sequence). V lost 7 bases to trimming and J lost 3 bases, with 13 bases between them. The CDR3 consists of 15 residues. DNA of the CDR3: TGTGCCAGCAAATCTTCCAGGGGCTATAATTCACCCCTCCACTTT. This sequence encodes CASKSSRGYNSPLHF.

The chain couples TRBV9 to TRBJ2-3; 10 bases align to TRBD1. After removal of 3 bases from V and 3 bases from J, the junction contained 1 base not matched to a gene. CDR3 length: 14 residues. Germline values: CDR1 SGDLS, CDR2 YYNGEE. The CDR3 reads CASSGTGGTDTQYF. Here the CDR3 DNA reads TGTGCCAGCAGCGGGACAGGGGGAACAGATACGCAGTATTTT.

The chain employs TRBV5-1 and TRBJ2-7, with 9 nucleotides matching TRBD2. The V segment lost 5 bases and the J segment 2 bases; nucleotides outside the gene matches: 5. The length of the CDR3 is 14 residues. Looked up from germline, CDR1 is SGHRS and CDR2 is YFSETQ. CDR3 region: CASRKREATYEQYF. CDR3 coding DNA: TGCGCCAGCAGAAAGCGGGAGGCGACCTACGAGCAGTACTTC.

The chain is built from TRBV29-1 and TRBJ1-2; D may be TRBD1 (5 bases). Germline values: CDR1 SQVTM, CDR2 ANQGSEA. Trimming pared 1 base from V and 4 bases from J, leaving 13 bases between. This CDR3 has 14 amino acids. CDR3 DNA sequence: TGCAGCGTTGAAGGTCAGGGCGGGAGCTATGGCTACACCTTC. Protein: CSVEGQGGSYGYTF.

The chain employs TRBV3-1 (or the pseudogene TRBV3-2) and TRBJ1-2; a possible D gene is TRBD1 (5 bases). The CDR3 has 16 amino acids. Germline CDR1 LGHDT, CDR2 YNNKEL (reference sequence). V shed 0 bases and J shed 3 bases, with 14 bases lying between them. The CDR3 sequence: CASSQDVKGDHYGYTF. For the CDR3, the DNA is TGTGCCAGCAGCCAAGATGTCAAAGGGGATCACTATGGCTACACCTTC.

The chain links TRBV10-2 to TRBJ2-3; D unclear. Germline CDR1 and CDR2: WSHSY and SAAADI. CDR3 size: 14 residues. V was clipped by 10 bases and J by 0 bases, with 14 bases between them. The CDR3 DNA sequence: TGCGCCACTGCACCGACAACTAGCACAGATACGCAGTATTTT. The encoded protein is CATAPTTSTDTQYF.

This clone was recorded only once. This chain joins TRBV7-2 and TRBJ2-1; 10 nucleotides align to TRBD2. The V segment lost 5 bases and the J segment 10 bases; nucleotides outside the gene matches: 5. This CDR3 has 13 residues. Germline-derived CDR1 and CDR2 are SGHTA and FQGNSA. Here the CDR3 reads CASSLPGLAEQFF. The CDR3, as DNA: TGTGCCAGCAGCCTACCGGGACTAGCGGAGCAGTTCTTC. The full variable domain, with the rest looked up from reference TRBV7-2 and TRBJ2-1, is GAGVSQSPSNKVTEKGKDVELRCDPISGHTALYWYRQSLGQGLEFLIYFQGNSAPDKSGLPSDRFSAERTGGSVSTLTIQRTQQEDSAVYLCASSLPGLAEQFFGPGTRLTVL.

This chain connects TRBV19 to TRBJ1-2; D may be TRBD1 (6 bases). This CDR3 is 15 amino acids long. V was trimmed by 4 bases and J by 6 bases, leaving 18 bases between them. Germline V gene sequence: CDR1 LNHDA, CDR2 SQIVND (reference sequence). CDR3 sequence reads: CASSTMGTKSDGYTF. CDR3 DNA sequence: TGTGCCAGTAGTACAATGGGGACAAAATCGGATGGCTACACCTTC.

This chain uses TRBV6-5 with TRBJ2-3, with 9 nucleotides matching TRBD1. Trimming at V came to 6 bases and at J to 4 bases, leaving 8 bases not matched to a gene. There are 15 residues in the CDR3. The germline gives CDR1 MNHEY, CDR2 SVGAGI. The CDR3 sequence is CASRVGTGRPDTQYF. For the CDR3, the DNA is TGTGCCAGCAGGGTCGGGACAGGGAGGCCAGATACGCAGTATTTT.

V usage is TRBV30 and J usage is TRBJ2-6; D ambiguous. Trimming cost V 2 bases and J 1 base, with 3 bases left between them. The germline V gene has CDR1 GTSNPN and CDR2 SVGIG (reference sequence). The CDR3 consists of 13 residues. The CDR3 is CAWSHSGANVLTF. The CDR3 bases are TGTGCCTGGAGTCATTCTGGGGCCAACGTCCTGACTTTC.

This chain connects TRBV28 to TRBJ2-7, with no clear D. CDR1 and CDR2 (germline): MDHEN, SYDVKM. V was pared by 7 bases and J by 3 bases, with 10 bases between. The CDR3 spans 12 residues. The DNA of the CDR3 is TGTGCCAGCACGGAGTCCTTCTACGAGCAGTACTTC. This translates into CASTESFYEQYF.

The chain employs TRBV18 and TRBJ1-5; 7 bases map to TRBD1. With V trimmed by 3 bases and J by 4 bases, 6 bases remained unmatched. This CDR3 region has 15 residues. Looked up from germline, CDR1 is KGHSH and CDR2 is LQKENI. CDR3 bases: TGTGCCAGCTCACCGAGGGACAGTAAAAATCAGCCCCAGCATTTT. It translates to CASSPRDSKNQPQHF.

The rearrangement joins TRBV12-3 or TRBV12-4 to TRBJ2-5; D is unclear. The length of the CDR3 is 13 residues. Trimming left V 6 bases short and J 3 bases short, with 11 bases between. CDR3 protein: CASRSSEKETQYF. The DNA of the CDR3 is TGTGCCAGCAGGAGTTCGGAGAAAGAGACCCAGTACTTC.

The rearrangement joins TRBV7-9 to TRBJ2-5, with 8 bases that match TRBD1. The CDR3 spans 14 residues. The germline V gene encodes CDR1 SEHNR and CDR2 FQNEAQ (reference sequence). V lost 5 bases to trimming and J lost 2 bases; unmatched junction nucleotides: 4. In DNA, the CDR3 is TGTGCCAGCAGCATGCGACAGGGGCAAGAGACCCAGTACTTC. Amino acid sequence: CASSMRQGQETQYF.

The CDR3: CASSLGQGGTEAFF. Here the CDR3 DNA reads TGTGCCAGCAGCTTAGGACAGGGTGGAACTGAAGCTTTCTTT. The chain couples TRBV11-2 to TRBJ1-1; 7 nucleotides align to TRBD1. Trimming took 1 base from V and 5 from J; bases not matched to a gene: 4. The CDR3 has 14 residues. The germline CDR1 and CDR2 sequences are SGHAT and FQNNGV.

This clone was recorded a few times. This chain's CDR3 is CATSRDIWDTALYGYTF. CDR3 coding DNA: TGTGCCACCAGCAGAGATATTTGGGACACCGCCCTCTATGGCTACACCTTC. This chain joins TRBV15 and TRBJ1-2, with D tentatively TRBD1 (6 bases). Germline V gene lookup returns CDR1 LNHNV and CDR2 YYDKDF (reference sequence). Trimming stripped 0 bases from V and 4 bases from J, with 18 bases between. This CDR3 is 17 amino acids long.

The chain carries TRBV18 and TRBJ1-4; 10 positions match TRBD1. From germline, CDR1 is KGHSH and CDR2 LQKENI. V lost 0 bases to trimming and J lost 8 bases; unmatched junction nucleotides: 3. The CDR3 loop spans 15 amino acids. CDR3 residues: CASSPPAGQGEKLFF. CDR3 sequence (DNA): TGTGCCAGCTCACCACCGGCGGGACAGGGGGAAAAACTGTTTTTT.